This TCR beta chain was captured in a study of read filtering for tumor transcriptome and immune sequencing. Molecular barcoded adaptors covering alpha/delta and beta/gamma chains were used on roughly 370 ng RNA. MiXCR was run by TCRdb on the reads, yielding one entry per CDR3 protein. The sample lists 130,000 or so distinct CDR3 sequences; under 15% were seen once. This clonotype turned up a few times. This clone may be a read error of a much larger clone one base away. Germline CDR1 DFQATT, CDR2 SNEGSKA (reference sequence). This CDR3 is 13 amino acids long. This receptor was identified in a donor aged 40 or older with multiple myeloma. Sequenced sample: a population of CD138-negative cells sorted from bone marrow. This rearrangement joins TRBV20-1 to TRBJ1-4; D unclear. CDR3 residues: CIATYRSYEKLFF. DNA of the CDR3: TGCATTGCTACTTATAGGAGCTATGAAAAACTGTTTTTT.